Presented here are 3 T cell receptor beta chains from one specimen sequenced in a study of cytomegalovirus exposure and HLA in healthy donors. A multiplex PCR was run with 60 Vbeta primers and 13 Jbeta primers. TCRdb keeps only in-frame clones here, not all; method: immunoSEQ multiplex PCR. Its table lists approximately 72,000 clones. Material: PBMCs. Receptors were obtained from a man aged 40-50 years in good health and CMV-seronegative.

The chain recombines TRBV7-2 with TRBJ2-7; TRBD2 agrees at 7 bases. Germline values: CDR1 SGHTA, CDR2 FQGNSA. The V gene end was trimmed by 5 bases and the J gene end by 4 bases; junction bases not matched to a gene: 8. This CDR3 region has 14 residues. CDR3 sequence reads: CASSRGTKPYEQYF. The CDR3 DNA is TGTGCCAGCAGCCGCGGGACTAAACCTTACGAGCAGTACTTC.

J is TRBJ2-6 and V is TRBV14; 7 positions agree with TRBD1. CDR3 size: 16 residues. Germline CDR1 SGHDN, CDR2 FVKESK. V dropped 4 bases and J dropped 3; count of bases not matched to a gene: 6. CDR3 coding DNA: TGTGCCAGCAGCCGCAGTTACAGGGGTGGGGCCAACGTCCTGACTTTC. Its protein product is CASSRSYRGGANVLTF.

The chain links TRBV4-2 to TRBJ2-2; TRBD1 matches at 9 bases. V was pared by 0 bases and J by 6 bases, with 5 bases of the junction left unmatched. The CDR3 runs to 16 residues. The germline V gene encodes CDR1 LGHNA and CDR2 YNFKEQ. CDR3 coding DNA: TGTGCCAGCAGCCAAGAAATGGGACAGGGTGCCGGGGAGCTGTTTTTT. Translating gives CASSQEMGQGAGELFF.